Here is one T cell receptor beta chain with its context. Antigen unknown. Germline assignment: CDR1 SQVTM and CDR2 ANQGSEA. The CDR3 is 17 amino acids. V lost 0 bases to trimming and J lost 3 bases, with 20 bases between them. The data originate from a study of T cell repertoires in cytomegalovirus infection. As for the study in general: Researchers turned to recently identified HLA-C-restricted CMV epitopes as well as well-studied HLA-B-restricted ones. In public TCR beta signatures, there were indications of both CMV infection and matching HLA type.

In TCRdb, the reads were re-called with MiXCR into one record per CDR3 protein. Of about 830,000 distinct CDR3 sequences listed, approximately 30% are singletons. Study results and caveats: In two of eight donors, the top clonotype was HLA-C-restricted CMV-specific. Summed frequency of shared TCR beta families picked out CMV carriers who also had the relevant HLA.

The TCR originated in a human donor in good health (CMV status not recorded). Some clones in this sample may be carry-over from other donors' samples. This material consisted of cultured CD8+ T cells from PBMCs, taken from culture after CMV antigen stimulation. The rearrangement links TRBV29-1 to TRBJ1-1; D gene unclear. CDR3 sequence: CSVEDFDFQGLDTEAFF. As DNA, the CDR3 is TGCAGCGTTGAAGATTTCGATTTCCAAGGGTTGGACACTGAAGCTTTCTTT.